The 15 T cell receptor beta chains given below trace back to one sample, sequenced in a study of control samples from healthy donors and cancer patients. TCRdb's copy holds only in-frame clones and misses some; the assay was immunoSEQ multiplex PCR. Among more than 45,000 clones listed, 80% to 95% were seen once. The sequencing sample was made of PBMCs. These receptors came from a man aged 25 to 40 with colorectal cancer.

The chain joins TRBV3-1 (or the pseudogene TRBV3-2) to TRBJ2-2; D may match TRBD1 or TRBD2 (5 bases each). Per germline, CDR1 LGHDT and CDR2 YNNKEL (reference sequence). Deletions cut 6 bases from V and 2 bases from J, with 13 bases between. This CDR3 spans 15 amino acids. The CDR3 nucleotides are TGTGCCAGCAGAGCCGGGACGACCAACACCGGGGAGCTGTTTTTT. Translated, it gives CASRAGTTNTGELFF.

The gene calls are TRBV27 and TRBJ2-1; TRBD2 is a possible D gene (7 bases). The V gene lost 5 bases and the J gene lost 0 bases, with 17 bases spanning the gap. Germline CDR1 is MNHEY and CDR2 is SMNVEV (reference sequence). This CDR3 is built from 17 residues. The CDR3: CASSPFGGPRSYNEQFF. DNA of the CDR3: TGTGCCAGCAGTCCTTTCGGGGGGCCTCGCTCCTACAATGAGCAGTTCTTC.

This sequence joins TRBV12-3 or TRBV12-4 and TRBJ1-1; D not resolved. The length of the CDR3 is 13 residues. Between the trimmed V and J ends, which lost 3 bases and 6 bases, there was a span of 11 bases. CDR3 nucleotide sequence: TGTGCCAGCAGTTTGAGTCTGGTGTCTGAAGCTTTCTTT. Translating it yields CASSLSLVSEAFF.

This rearrangement joins TRBV11-2 to TRBJ1-1; maybe TRBD1 (5 bases). V was trimmed by 5 bases and J by 4 bases, leaving 14 bases between them. The germline CDR1 and CDR2 sequences are SGHAT and FQNNGV. The CDR3 totals 14 residues. The chain's CDR3 is CASSPGPRVTEAFF. In DNA form, the CDR3 reads TGTGCCAGCAGCCCGGGGCCCCGGGTCACTGAAGCTTTCTTT.

The chain uses TRBV6-1 and TRBJ2-2; TRBD1 is a possible D gene (6 bases). The CDR3 loop spans 15 amino acids. V was shortened by 3 bases and J by 4 bases, with 12 bases between the two germline ends. Germline values: CDR1 MNHNS, CDR2 SASEGT. CDR3: CASSDYQGSTGELFF. CDR3 sequence (DNA): TGTGCCAGCAGTGATTACCAGGGGAGCACCGGGGAGCTGTTTTTT.

The DNA for the CDR3 is TGCGCCAGCATTCGCTACGAGCAGTACTTC. As protein: CASIRYEQYF. The chain couples TRBV23-1 to TRBJ2-7; unclear D gene. TRBV23-1 is reported as an ORF; its role is uncertain. Between the trimmed V and J ends, which lost 7 bases and 3 bases, there was a span of 4 bases. The CDR3 contains 10 residues.

A remark on this clone: Different DNA sequences within this sample yield the same CDR3. The chain combines TRBV7-2 with TRBJ1-5; D perhaps matches TRBD1 (5 bases). V was pared by 3 bases and J by 6 bases, with 9 bases between. Germline CDR1 reads SGHTA; CDR2 reads FQGNSA. The CDR3 spans 13 residues. Written as DNA, the CDR3 is TGTGCCAGCAGCTTGCAGGGTCGTCAGCCCCAGCATTTT. Translating gives CASSLQGRQPQHF.

The J gene is TRBJ2-3, the V gene TRBV3-1 (or the pseudogene TRBV3-2); a possible D gene is TRBD2 (5 bases). Between the trimmed V and J ends, which lost 3 bases and 5 bases, there was a span of 18 bases. The CDR3 runs to 16 residues. The germline V gene has CDR1 LGHDT and CDR2 YNNKEL (reference sequence). The DNA of the CDR3 is TGTGCCAGCAGCCACCGGGCCTCCCCCGCGGGAGATACGCAGTATTTT. Translated, it gives CASSHRASPAGDTQYF.

As to this clone: Compared with germline, one end of the junction differs, possibly owing to a read error. This sequence joins TRBV3-1 (or the pseudogene TRBV3-2) and TRBJ1-1; D uncertain. Germline CDR1 LGHDT, CDR2 YNNKEL (reference sequence). CDR3 size: 12 residues. DNA of the CDR3: TGTGCCAGCAGCCAAGCATTAAGCACCCTCATCTTT. This sequence encodes CASSQALSTLIF.

The rearrangement uses TRBV19 and TRBJ2-7; 8 nucleotides match TRBD1. V was clipped by 7 bases and J by 3 bases; unmatched bases: 2. This CDR3 spans 12 amino acids. The V gene's germline CDR1 is LNHDA and CDR2 SQIVND (reference sequence). The DNA of the CDR3 is TGTGCCAGTAAAGACAGGGGCTACGAGCAGTACTTC. Its translation is CASKDRGYEQYF.

The chain uses TRBV3-1 (or the pseudogene TRBV3-2) and TRBJ1-1, with D hard to call. Germline V CDR1 and CDR2: LGHDT, YNNKEL (reference sequence). This CDR3 is 13 amino acids long. Trimming took off 0 bases at V and 1 base at J, with 3 bases between the two ends. The CDR3 DNA reads TGTGCCAGCAGCCAAGACAGGAACACTGAAGCTTTCTTT. It codes for CASSQDRNTEAFF.

This clone was seen once. Here the CDR3 reads CAVLRGTDTQYF. CDR3 nucleotides: TGTGCCGTATTACGAGGGACAGATACGCAGTATTTT. The chain carries TRBV5-4 and TRBJ2-3, with D possibly being TRBD2 (5 bases). Trimming removed 10 bases from V and 3 bases from J, with 12 bases in between. The CDR3 covers 12 residues. CDR1 is SGHNT and CDR2 is YYREEE in the germline V gene (reference sequence).

The rearrangement links TRBV5-1 to TRBJ2-2; D remains ambiguous. The germline gives CDR1 SGHRS, CDR2 YFSETQ. The CDR3 has 15 residues. Trimming took 0 bases from V and 2 from J, leaving 8 bases between them. CDR3 coding DNA: TGCGCCAGCAGCTTGGACCTCGGAAACACCGGGGAGCTGTTTTTT. The encoded protein is CASSLDLGNTGELFF.

Here the CDR3 reads CASNPRSFRGPNTEAFF. DNA for the CDR3: TGTGCCAGTAATCCCAGGAGTTTCAGGGGGCCGAACACTGAAGCTTTCTTT. This chain joins TRBV19 and TRBJ1-1; 8 nucleotides agree with TRBD1. Germline V CDR1 and CDR2: LNHDA, SQIVND (reference sequence). Germline trimming cut 7 bases from V and 1 base from J; bases unmatched to any gene: 14. The CDR3 runs 17 residues. Using reference TRBV19 and TRBJ1-1 for the parts outside the CDR3, the full variable domain is DGGITQSPKYLFRKEGQNVTLSCEQNLNHDAMYWYRQDPGQGLRLIYYSQIVNDFQKGDIAEGYSVSREKKESFPLTVTSAQKNPTAFYLCASNPRSFRGPNTEAFFGQGTRLTVV.

CDR3 residues: CASSLRGIGNSPLHF. CDR3 coding DNA: TGTGCCAGCAGCTTGCGGGGGATTGGGAATTCACCCCTCCACTTT. V and J are TRBV5-6 and TRBJ1-6, with a tentative D call TRBD1 (5 bases). This CDR3 spans 15 amino acids. V was shortened by 1 base and J by 7 bases, with 12 bases between the two germline ends. Germline CDR1 is SGHDT and CDR2 is YYEEEE. The complete variable domain, with remaining parts taken from reference TRBV5-6 and TRBJ1-6, reads DAGVTQSPTHLIKTRGQQVTLRCSPKSGHDTVSWYQQALGQGPQFIFQYYEEEERQRGNFPDRFSGHQFPNYSSELNVNALLLGDSALYLCASSLRGIGNSPLHFGNGTRLTVT.